The rows below give T cell receptor beta chains drawn from one sample of a study of identical twins. TCRdb processed the 5' RACE reads anew with MiXCR; each CDR3 protein has one entry. The table has approximately 500,000 distinct CDR3 sequences, roughly 26% seen once; the top ten hold 2.9%. This same sample was also part of a study on T cells expressing NK-cell markers.

The sequenced sample consisted of CD4+ T cells sorted from blood. All receptors derive from a woman between 18 and 29 years old in good health. Both conserved end residues are part of each CDR3. The D gene is left open where the match is weak. For some rows the clone size is stated as once, few or many, or as a class when expanded; others skip it.

size	V	J	D	DNA	CDR3
many	TRBV20-1	TRBJ1-2	-	TGCAGTGCTAGCTTATATGGCTACACCTTC	CSASLYGYTF
many	TRBV7-2	TRBJ2-1	TRBD2	TGCGCCAGCAGCTTGGAAGCGGGGCCCTACAATGAGCAGTTCTTC	CASSLEAGPYNEQFF
-	TRBV20-1	TRBJ1-5	-	TGCAGTGCTAGAGATAGACAGGATCAGCCCCAGCATTTT	CSARDRQDQPQHF
few	TRBV29-1	TRBJ1-1	-	TGCAGCGTGTTAGGACAGATGAACACTGAAGCTTTCTTT	CSVLGQMNTEAFF
medium-sized	TRBV7-9	TRBJ2-1	-	TGTGCCAGCAGCTTAGAGAGGAGTGAGCAGTTCTTC	CASSLERSEQFF
few	TRBV20-1	TRBJ2-5	-	TGCAGTGCTAGTCAGGCTAACAAAGAGACCCAGTACTTC	CSASQANKETQYF
few	TRBV10-3	TRBJ1-1	-	TGTGCCACGGGGGCCCTAGAGGTCTCGGAAGCTTTCTTT	CATGALEVSEAFF
-	TRBV18	TRBJ1-1	-	TGTGCCAGCTCACCGGGCAGCAAGAACACTGAAGCTTTCTTT	CASSPGSKNTEAFF
-	TRBV5-1	TRBJ2-5	TRBD1	TGCGCCAGCAGCTTGGCTGGACACAGGGGGTACCAAGAGACCCAGTACTTC	CASSLAGHRGYQETQYF
many	TRBV6-6	TRBJ2-7	-	TGTGCCAGCAGTTACCGATCCGCGAGGGAGCAGTACTTC	CASSYRSAREQYF
-	TRBV6-5	TRBJ2-1	TRBD1	TGTGCCAGCAGTCCCAGGGGGCGAGAGCAGTTCTTC	CASSPRGREQFF
-	TRBV5-1	TRBJ1-1	-	TGCGCCAGCAGCCCGCCGGGAATCCGGAACACTGAAGCTTTCTTT	CASSPPGIRNTEAFF
-	TRBV19	TRBJ1-1	-	TGTGCCAGTACCTCAGGAGCAGCTTTCTTT	CASTSGAAFF
-	TRBV7-9	TRBJ2-1	TRBD2	TGTGCCAGCAGCTTCCCTAGCGGGGCTGAGCAGTTCTTC	CASSFPSGAEQFF
-	TRBV2	TRBJ1-1	TRBD1	TGTGCCAGCATCATACAGGGGGCTGAAGCTTTCTTT	CASIIQGAEAFF
-	TRBV28	TRBJ2-7	TRBD2	TGTGCCAGCAGCCTACGGTCTAGCGGGAGGGAATACGAGCAGTACTTC	CASSLRSSGREYEQYF
-	TRBV7-8	TRBJ1-2	-	TGTGCCAGCAGCCCCTTGCGGCGGTCGGAGGGCTACACCTTC	CASSPLRRSEGYTF
few	TRBV20-1	TRBJ2-1	TRBD2	TGCAGTGCTAGAGATCCCCTGGCGACTAGCGGGAGCATATATGAGCAGTTCTTC	CSARDPLATSGSIYEQFF
few	TRBV18	TRBJ1-1	-	TGTGCCAGCTCACCCATACGGCATGAAGCTTTCTTT	CASSPIRHEAFF
-	TRBV9	TRBJ2-1	-	TGTGCCAGCAGCGTAGCTAGCGTTGGCAATGAGCAGTTCTTC	CASSVASVGNEQFF
-	TRBV20-1	TRBJ2-6	TRBD2	TGCAGTGCTAGGCGGGGGTTAGGCTCTGGGGCCAACGTCCTGACTTTC	CSARRGLGSGANVLTF
few	TRBV3-1	TRBJ1-1	-	TGTGCCAGCAGCCAAAATTTGGGGAACACTGAAGCTTTCTTT	CASSQNLGNTEAFF
few	TRBV4-3	TRBJ2-1	-	TGCGCCAGCAGACTGGGGGTAGGGTATGAGCAGTTCTTC	CASRLGVGYEQFF
-	TRBV29-1	TRBJ1-2	-	TGCAGCGGCGGGACGGATGGCTACACCTTC	CSGGTDGYTF
-	TRBV12-3/TRBV12-4	TRBJ2-3	TRBD2	TGTGCCTGTGCAGTAGCGGGGGGAGATACGCAGTATTTT	CACAVAGGDTQYF
few	TRBV20-1	TRBJ2-1	-	TGCAGTGCTAGAGATGGCCGTAGACAGAGCCACAATGAGCAGTTCTTC	CSARDGRRQSHNEQFF
-	TRBV6-5	TRBJ2-1	TRBD1	TGTGCCAGCAGTTACACGTCCAGGGACAGGGGAAATGAGCAGTTCTTC	CASSYTSRDRGNEQFF
-	TRBV29-1	TRBJ2-7	-	TGCAGCGTTGTGAGCCGACAGACCTACGAGCAGTACTTC	CSVVSRQTYEQYF
-	TRBV7-2	TRBJ2-1	TRBD2	TGTGCCAGCAGCTCCGGGACTAGCGAGTACAATGAGCAGTTCTTC	CASSSGTSEYNEQFF
few	TRBV2	TRBJ1-5	TRBD1	TGTGCCAGCAGTGAGACAGGGCAGGGGCAGCCCCAGCATTTT	CASSETGQGQPQHF
few	TRBV11-2	TRBJ1-5	TRBD1	TGTGCCAGCAGCCGACAGGGGGCATTCGGACAGCCCCAGCATTTT	CASSRQGAFGQPQHF
-	TRBV12-5	TRBJ2-2	-	TGTGCTAGTGGTTTGGTCGATCGGGGGACCACAAGTGCCGGGGAGCTGTTTTTT	CASGLVDRGTTSAGELFF
few	TRBV12-3/TRBV12-4	TRBJ2-2	TRBD1	TGTGCCACGAAATTCCAGGGGGCCTCGAACACCGGGGAGCTGTTTTTT	CATKFQGASNTGELFF
few	TRBV7-2	TRBJ2-7	-	TGTGCCAGCAGCCGGAGAAGCGAGGCCGAGCAGTACTTC	CASSRRSEAEQYF
-	TRBV5-5	TRBJ1-5	TRBD1	TGTGCCAGCAGCTTCTCAGGGGGGTCGTATCAGCCCCAGCATTTT	CASSFSGGSYQPQHF
many	TRBV15	TRBJ1-6	-	TGTGCCACCAGCAGAGAGCGGTTCCTTAATTCACCCCTCCACTTT	CATSRERFLNSPLHF
-	TRBV4-2	TRBJ2-2	TRBD2	TGTGCCAGCAGCCAAGAACGGACTAGTCCGGAGCTGTTTTTT	CASSQERTSPELFF
-	TRBV5-1	TRBJ1-1	-	TGCGCCAGCAGCCCGGCCTCGAAGACTGAAGCTTTCTTT	CASSPASKTEAFF
-	TRBV14	TRBJ2-5	-	TGTGCCAGCAGCCAAGTCGGCCTCCAAGAGACCCAGTACTTC	CASSQVGLQETQYF
-	TRBV5-1	TRBJ2-6	-	TGCGCCAGCAGCTTGTTTGGGGGGACTGGGGCCAACGTCCTGACTTTC	CASSLFGGTGANVLTF
few	TRBV12-3/TRBV12-4	TRBJ2-4	TRBD1	TGTGCCAGCAGCCTACAGGGGACCCTAGCCAAAAACATTCAGTACTTC	CASSLQGTLAKNIQYF
-	TRBV7-9	TRBJ1-2	-	TGTGCCAGCAGCTTAGCGGAGGCAGTTCTTGGCTACACCTTC	CASSLAEAVLGYTF
few	TRBV20-1	TRBJ2-1	TRBD1	TGCAGTGCTGCTGGGACAGGGCACAATGAGCAGTTCTTC	CSAAGTGHNEQFF
-	TRBV5-1	TRBJ2-7	TRBD2	TGCGCCAGCAGCTTACGACCGGGACTAGATTACGAGCAGTACTTC	CASSLRPGLDYEQYF
-	TRBV20-1	TRBJ2-5	-	TGCAGTGCCCCCCACTCGGGGGTTTGGACCCAGTACTTC	CSAPHSGVWTQYF
few	TRBV5-4	TRBJ1-5	-	TGTGCCAGCAGCTTGGATGTGGGCAATCAGCCCCAGCATTTT	CASSLDVGNQPQHF
-	TRBV7-9	TRBJ1-3	-	TGTGCCACCGTAAGGGATTCAAACTCTGGAAACACCATATATTTT	CATVRDSNSGNTIYF
-	TRBV11-2	TRBJ1-2	-	TGTGCCAGCAGCCGAGGGGGGATCGCAGCGTCCCAACTATATGGCTACACCTTC	CASSRGGIAASQLYGYTF